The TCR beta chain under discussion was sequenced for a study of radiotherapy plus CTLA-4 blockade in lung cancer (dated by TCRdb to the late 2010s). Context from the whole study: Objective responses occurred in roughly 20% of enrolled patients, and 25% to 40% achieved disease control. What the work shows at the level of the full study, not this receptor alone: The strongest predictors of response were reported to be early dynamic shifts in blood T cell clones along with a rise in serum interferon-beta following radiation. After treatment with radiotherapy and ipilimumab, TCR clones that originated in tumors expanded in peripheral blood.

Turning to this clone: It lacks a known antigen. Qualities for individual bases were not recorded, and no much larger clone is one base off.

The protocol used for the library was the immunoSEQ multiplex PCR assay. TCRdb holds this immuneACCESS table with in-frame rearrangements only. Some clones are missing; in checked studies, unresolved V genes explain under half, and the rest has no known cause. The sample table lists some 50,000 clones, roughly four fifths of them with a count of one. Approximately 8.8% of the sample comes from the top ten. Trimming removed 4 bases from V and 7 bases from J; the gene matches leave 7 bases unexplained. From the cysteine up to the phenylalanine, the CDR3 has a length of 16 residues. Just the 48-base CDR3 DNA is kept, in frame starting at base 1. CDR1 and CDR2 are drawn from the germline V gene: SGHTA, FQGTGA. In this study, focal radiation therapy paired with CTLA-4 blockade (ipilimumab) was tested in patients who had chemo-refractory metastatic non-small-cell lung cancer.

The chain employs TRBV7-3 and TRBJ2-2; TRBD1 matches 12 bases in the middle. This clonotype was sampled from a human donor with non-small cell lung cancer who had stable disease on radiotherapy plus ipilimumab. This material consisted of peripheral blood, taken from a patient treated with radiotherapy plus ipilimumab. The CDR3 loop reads CASSSGGTGGLGELFF. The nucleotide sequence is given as TGTGCCAGCAGCTCCGGAGGGACAGGGGGCCTCGGGGAGCTGTTTTTT.